The rows below give T cell receptor beta chains drawn from one sample of a study of cytomegalovirus exposure and HLA in healthy donors. The assay was immunoSEQ multiplex PCR, and TCRdb's table has in-frame clones only and misses some. Counted here are some 190,000 clones, 82% occurring once; the ten biggest clones make up 1.5% to 1.7%. Sample: PBMCs. These receptors originate from a man in his forties in good health and CMV-seronegative. Each CDR3 is given with its conserved first and last residue. Each record gives: V gene, J gene, clone size, D gene, CDR3 DNA, CDR3 protein. D genes are given only for firm matches. Some rows mark clone size as missing; the rest say once, few, many or name a class of expanded clone.

TRBV6-1	TRBJ2-7	-	-	TGTGCCAGCAGGAAGGGCGGGAACTCCTACGAGCAGTACTTC	CASRKGGNSYEQYF
TRBV4-2	TRBJ2-3	once	TRBD1	TGTGCCAGCAGCCAAGAGATGGGACAGGGGGTCACAGATACGCAGTATTTT	CASSQEMGQGVTDTQYF
TRBV5-1	TRBJ2-7	-	TRBD2	TGCGCCAGCAGCTTGGCCCGCGGGAGCTACGAGCAGTACTTC	CASSLARGSYEQYF
TRBV5-4	TRBJ2-1	-	-	TGTGCCAGCAGCTCGGGGGGCGGAGGGTCCTACAATGAGCAGTTCTTC	CASSSGGGGSYNEQFF
TRBV7-2	TRBJ1-5	-	-	TGTGCCAGCAGCTCTACAGGGAGTGGTCAGCCCCAGCATTTT	CASSSTGSGQPQHF
TRBV28	TRBJ1-2	-	-	TGTGCCAGCAGGGGCGGGGGAGGCTACACCTTC	CASRGGGGYTF
TRBV15	TRBJ1-4	few	-	TGTGCCACCAGCGGAGGCGGTGGGGAAAAACTGTTTTTT	CATSGGGGEKLFF
TRBV7-3	TRBJ2-5	-	-	TGTGCCAGCAGCTTAACCAGGGAAGAGACCCAGTACTTC	CASSLTREETQYF
TRBV7-8	TRBJ2-1	-	TRBD2	TGTGCCAGCAGCTTCAGCGGGGAATCCCAGTTCTTC	CASSFSGESQFF
TRBV29-1	TRBJ2-1	-	TRBD2	TGCAGCGTTGAAGGGGGACTAGCGGGCTCCTACAATGAGCAGTTCTTC	CSVEGGLAGSYNEQFF
TRBV19	TRBJ2-2	-	-	TGTGCCAGTAGTATTCAAGAGGGAATTGGGGAGCTGTTTTTT	CASSIQEGIGELFF
TRBV7-6	TRBJ1-6	once	-	TGTGCCAGCAGCTTTAGGGGTAATTCACCCCTCCACTTT	CASSFRGNSPLHF
TRBV27	TRBJ1-2	once	-	TGTGCCAGCAGCTCAGGACACTACTATGGCTACACCTTC	CASSSGHYYGYTF
TRBV5-1	TRBJ2-7	-	TRBD1	TGCGCCAGCAGTTCGACAGGGGACTCCTACGAGCAGTACTTC	CASSSTGDSYEQYF
TRBV7-2	TRBJ2-2	-	-	TGTGCCAGCAGCTTAGTCACTGGGAGTCGCACCGGGGAGCTGTTTTTT	CASSLVTGSRTGELFF
TRBV28	TRBJ1-2	-	TRBD1	TGTGCCAGCAGGGGTGACAGGGGATCTCTCTATGGCTACACCTTC	CASRGDRGSLYGYTF
TRBV4-3	TRBJ1-2	-	-	TGCGCCAGCAGCCAATGGAGAGACAGCTACTTATCCGATGGCTACACCTTC	CASSQWRDSYLSDGYTF
TRBV4-3	TRBJ1-6	-	-	TGCGCCAGCAGCCAAGATGAGAATTCACCCCTCCACTTT	CASSQDENSPLHF
TRBV28	TRBJ1-3	-	TRBD1	TGTGCCAGCAGTTACCAGGGGGCCTGGAACACCATATATTTT	CASSYQGAWNTIYF
TRBV7-9	TRBJ1-1	-	-	TGTGCCAGCAGCTTTGTTAGGAACACTGAAGCTTTCTTT	CASSFVRNTEAFF
TRBV28	TRBJ1-4	-	-	TGTGCCAGCAGCCGCGGGGGGGGGAATGAAAAACTGTTTTTT	CASSRGGGNEKLFF
TRBV5-7	TRBJ2-3	-	TRBD1	TGTGCCAGCAGCTTGCGAATTGTGGTAAGACAGGGGACAGATACGCAGTATTTT	CASSLRIVVRQGTDTQYF
TRBV10-3	TRBJ2-7	-	TRBD1	TGTGCCATCAGTGTGACCGGGACAGTGCACGAGCAGTACTTC	CAISVTGTVHEQYF
TRBV19	TRBJ1-3	few	TRBD1	TGTGCCAGTAGGGGTGGACAGGCCGGAGGAAACACCATATATTTT	CASRGGQAGGNTIYF
TRBV9	TRBJ2-1	-	TRBD2	TGTGCCAGCAGCGTAGGACTAGCGGGGGGATCTCTAGATGAGCAGTTCTTC	CASSVGLAGGSLDEQFF
TRBV5-8	TRBJ2-7	-	-	TGTGCCAGCAGCGGGCGGGGGCATAGGTACGAGCAGTACTTC	CASSGRGHRYEQYF
TRBV7-3	TRBJ2-3	-	-	TGTGCCAGCAGCTTAACGGCGGTAACAGATACGCAGTATTTT	CASSLTAVTDTQYF
TRBV28	TRBJ2-7	-	-	TGTGCCAGCAGTTTCCTAAGCCGGGAAGGTGGGTACGAGCAGTACTTC	CASSFLSREGGYEQYF
TRBV2	TRBJ2-2	-	TRBD2	TGTGCCAGCAGTGAAGGCGCTAGCGGGGGGGCCGTGACCGGGGAGCTGTTTTTT	CASSEGASGGAVTGELFF
TRBV6-6	TRBJ2-7	-	TRBD1	TGTGCCAGCAGCCCACCCGACAGGGGGGGATACGAGCAGTACTTC	CASSPPDRGGYEQYF
TRBV5-1	TRBJ2-3	few	-	TGCGCCAGCAGCACCGACAGAACAACAGATACGCAGTATTTT	CASSTDRTTDTQYF
TRBV25-1	TRBJ1-5	-	TRBD1	TGTGCCAGCAGTGAATCCTTGACAGGGGGCAATCAGCCCCAGCATTTT	CASSESLTGGNQPQHF
TRBV15	TRBJ2-5	-	TRBD2	TGTGCCACCAGCAGAGTCGCTAGCGGGAATCAAGAGACCCAGTACTTC	CATSRVASGNQETQYF
TRBV6-5	TRBJ1-2	-	-	TGTGCCAGCACCGAACAAGGGGCCAACTATGGCTACACCTTC	CASTEQGANYGYTF
TRBV15	TRBJ2-1	-	TRBD2	TGTGCCACCAGCAGAGTTGAGGTAGCGGGAGGCTATTACAATGAGCAGTTCTTC	CATSRVEVAGGYYNEQFF
TRBV6-1	TRBJ2-1	-	-	TGTGCCAGCAGTGAAGCGAGGCATGAGCAGTTCTTC	CASSEARHEQFF
TRBV18	TRBJ2-7	-	TRBD2	TGTGCCAGCTCACGACTAGCGAGCGAGCAGTACTTC	CASSRLASEQYF
TRBV30	TRBJ2-7	-	TRBD1	TGTGCCTGGAGGACAGGGAAAGAGCAGTACTTC	CAWRTGKEQYF
TRBV6-5	TRBJ1-2	few	-	TGTGCCAGCAGTTACGGGGGGAAAAGTAATGGCTACACCTTC	CASSYGGKSNGYTF
TRBV29-1	TRBJ2-5	-	TRBD1	TGCAGCGTGTACAACAGGGGAGAGACCCAGTACTTC	CSVYNRGETQYF
TRBV7-2	TRBJ1-3	few	TRBD1	TGTGCCAGCAGCCGTGGACAGGGGGAAGGAAACACCATATATTTT	CASSRGQGEGNTIYF
TRBV10-3	TRBJ2-7	-	TRBD1	TGTGCCATCAGCCCCGGGACAGGGGGACCCTACGAGCAGTACTTC	CAISPGTGGPYEQYF
TRBV6-1	TRBJ2-1	-	TRBD2	TGTGCCAGCAGTGTGGGACTAGATTACGAAACCGTCTACAATGAGCAGTTCTTC	CASSVGLDYETVYNEQFF
TRBV6-5	TRBJ1-2	-	TRBD1	TGTGCCAGCAGTACCAACACCGGGACAGGCTATGGCTACACCTTC	CASSTNTGTGYGYTF
TRBV19	TRBJ2-7	-	TRBD1	TGTGCCAGTATTCACAGGGGTTACGAGCAGTACTTC	CASIHRGYEQYF
TRBV10-3	TRBJ2-5	-	-	TGTGCCATCAGTGCCAGGCAAGAGACCCAGTACTTC	CAISARQETQYF
TRBV30	TRBJ1-4	-	-	TGTGCCTGTCATCAGGGGCCAACTAATGAAAAACTGTTTTTT	CACHQGPTNEKLFF
TRBV5-1	TRBJ1-2	-	-	TGCGCCAGCAGCTTGGAAGCGGACGACTATGGCTACACCTTC	CASSLEADDYGYTF
TRBV11-2	TRBJ2-7	-	TRBD2	TGTGCCAGCAGCGGCAGGACTAGCGGTCTTACCTACGAGCAGTACTTC	CASSGRTSGLTYEQYF
TRBV28	TRBJ1-2	-	-	TGTGCCACCGAATCCGGGAACGGAGGCTACACCTTC	CATESGNGGYTF